This TCR beta chain is drawn from a study of PD-1 blockade in classical Hodgkin lymphoma. Background on the study: Patients had nivolumab dosed at 3 mg/kg, delivered intravenously every 2 weeks.

Libraries were prepared by immunoSEQ multiplex PCR; TCRdb keeps only in-frame clonotypes and omits some of them. There are about 21,000 clones in the sample; over 75% occur only once, and roughly 22% lies in the top ten. Time point in this sample: cycle 4 day 1 (C4D1), after 6 weeks of nivolumab. Every patient experienced relapse after autologous stem cell transplantation, and brentuximab vedotin exposure varied. V lost 1 base, J lost 3 bases, and 9 bases lay in between. Germline CDR1 is MGHDK and CDR2 is SYGVNS. The CDR3 covers 15 residues. Sequenced here: peripheral blood mononuclear cells (PBMCs), sampled before the fourth cycle of nivolumab. The receptor comes from a human donor with classical Hodgkin lymphoma. This chain uses TRBV25-1 with TRBJ1-4, with no clear D. This chain's CDR3 is CASSELATSNEKLFF. The CDR3 nucleotides are TGTGCCAGCAGTGAATTGGCGACCTCTAATGAAAAACTGTTTTTT.